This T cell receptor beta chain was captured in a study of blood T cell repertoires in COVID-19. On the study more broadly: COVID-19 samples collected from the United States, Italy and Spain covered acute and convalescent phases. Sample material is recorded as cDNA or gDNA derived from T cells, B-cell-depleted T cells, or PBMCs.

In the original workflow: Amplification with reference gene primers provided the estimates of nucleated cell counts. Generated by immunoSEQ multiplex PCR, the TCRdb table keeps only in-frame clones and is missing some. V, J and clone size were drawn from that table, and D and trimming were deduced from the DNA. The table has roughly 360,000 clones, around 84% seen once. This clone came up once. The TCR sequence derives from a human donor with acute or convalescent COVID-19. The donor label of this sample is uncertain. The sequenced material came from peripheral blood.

The CDR3 DNA reads as TGTGCCAGCAGTCGCAGGGCTACTGAAGCTTTCTTT. This codes for CASSRRATEAFF. J is TRBJ1-1 and V is TRBV6-2 or TRBV6-3; a weak D match, TRBD1 (5 bases). The CDR3 is made up of 12 amino acids. Germline CDR1 reads MNHEY; CDR2 reads SVGEGT. V was clipped by 5 bases and J by 5 bases, with 9 bases between them.